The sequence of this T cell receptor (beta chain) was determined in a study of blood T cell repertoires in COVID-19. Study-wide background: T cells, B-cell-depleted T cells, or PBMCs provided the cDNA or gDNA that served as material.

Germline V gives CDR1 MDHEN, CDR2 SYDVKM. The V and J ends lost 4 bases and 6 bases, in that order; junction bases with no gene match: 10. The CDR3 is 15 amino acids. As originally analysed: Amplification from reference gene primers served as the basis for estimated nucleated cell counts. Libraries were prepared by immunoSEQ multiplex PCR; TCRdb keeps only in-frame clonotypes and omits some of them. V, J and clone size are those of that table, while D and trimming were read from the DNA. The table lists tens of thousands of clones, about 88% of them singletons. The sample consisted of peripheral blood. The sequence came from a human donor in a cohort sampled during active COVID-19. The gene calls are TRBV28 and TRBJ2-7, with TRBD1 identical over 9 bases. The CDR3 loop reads CASSWVDRGSSEQYF. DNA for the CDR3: TGTGCCAGCAGTTGGGTGGACAGGGGAAGTTCCGAGCAGTACTTC.